This TCR beta chain comes out of a study of T cells after yellow fever vaccination. Study context: Any fraction with a low cell number was prepared using SMART-Seq v4 Ultra Low Input. Broader study findings: Most clones from primary vaccination resurfaced after the booster (around 97% CD4, over 85% CD8). There was a possibility that FACS-sorted repertoires contained abundant clonotypes contaminating from the bulk population.

In the case of this clonotype: Antigen: not known.

UMIs were added to TCR cDNA along with a universal primer site when it was made by 5'RACE template switching. MiXCR, run by TCRdb on the 5' RACE reads, gives a single entry per CDR3 protein. Among 350,000 to 450,000 distinct CDR3 sequences listed, around 20% were seen once. The CDR3 has 14 amino acids. V lost 3 bases and J lost 1, with 10 bases in between. Germline lookup yields CDR1 SGHRS and CDR2 YFSETQ. Sequenced material: PBMCs, taken before the yellow fever booster vaccination. J is TRBJ1-1 and V is TRBV5-1; D possibly corresponds to TRBD1 (5 bases). The clonotype was recovered from a man between 18 and 29 years old who received the YFV17D yellow fever vaccine. Written as DNA, the CDR3 is TGCGCCAGCAGCTGGGACGGATCGAACACTGAAGCTTTCTTT. The encoded protein is CASSWDGSNTEAFF.